This T cell receptor (beta chain) comes out of a study of cytomegalovirus exposure and HLA in healthy donors. This CDR3 is 16 amino acids long. Trimming cost V 2 bases and J 7 bases; bases outside gene matches: 8. Germline CDR1 is SGHVS and CDR2 is FNYEAQ. Findings of the study overall: Analysis was carried out at a later point, and it linked a missense DCLRE1C variant to TCR beta V- and J-gene trimming. Excluded: some indistinguishable V segments such as TRBV6-2 and TRBV6-3.

This clone was counted between two and nine times. Its target is unknown. PCR involved 60 Vbeta and 13 Jbeta primers. TCRdb keeps only in-frame clones here, not all; method: immunoSEQ multiplex PCR. There are about 150,000 clones in the sample; approximately 73% occur only once, and 1.6% lies in the top ten. This receptor was identified in a young woman in good health and CMV-seronegative. V usage is TRBV7-6 and J usage is TRBJ2-2, with 9 bases fitting TRBD2. The sequenced material came from PBMCs. Here the CDR3 reads CASSLLIAGVGGELFF. CDR3 DNA: TGTGCCAGCAGCTTATTGATAGCGGGAGTGGGCGGGGAGCTGTTTTTT. The full variable domain, rest sourced from reference TRBV7-6 and TRBJ2-2, is GAGVSQSPRYKVTKRGQDVALRCDPISGHVSLYWYRQALGQGPEFLTYFNYEAQQDKSGLPNDRFSAERPEGSISTLTIQRTEQRDSAMYRCASSLLIAGVGGELFFGEGSRLTVL.